The T cell receptor (beta chain) described here comes from a study of blood T cell repertoires in COVID-19. As for the study in general: The United States, Italy and Spain were the sources of the acute and convalescent COVID-19 samples.

Per the original methods: The assay estimated nucleated cells by amplifying reference gene primers. Clones were read by immunoSEQ multiplex PCR, and TCRdb kept only the in-frame ones, dropping some. V, J and clone size are taken as reported in that table, and D and trimming were inferred from the DNA itself. In the table there are around 200,000 clones, approximately 83% of which are singletons. The length of the CDR3 is 14 residues. Germline assignment: CDR1 MNHNY and CDR2 SVGAGI (reference sequence). The germline V and J ends were trimmed by 2 bases and 4 bases, with 10 bases remaining between them.

The sample comprised peripheral blood. This sequence was found in a human donor with active or convalescent COVID-19. The donor label of this sample is uncertain. The genes are TRBV6-6 and TRBJ2-3; unclear D gene. This CDR3 is CASSYVASADTQYF. DNA of the CDR3: TGTGCCAGCAGTTACGTAGCTTCGGCAGATACGCAGTATTTT.